A selection of T cell receptor beta chains follows, all from one sample in a study of PD-1 blockade in classical Hodgkin lymphoma. Clones were read by immunoSEQ multiplex PCR, and TCRdb kept only the in-frame ones, dropping some. The sample records about 12,000 clones, approximately 84% being singletons. Sequencing was performed on CD8+ T cells from blood, taken before the fourth cycle of nivolumab. These receptors originate from a human donor with classical Hodgkin lymphoma. The donor label of this sample is uncertain. CDR3s include the opening cysteine and the closing phenylalanine or tryptophan. D genes are given only for firm matches. Not all rows give a size; the values are once, few, many and, for expanded clones, a class.

TRBD1	TRBV4-1	NA	TRBJ2-7	TGCGCCAGCAGCCAAGGAGAGGGGGCTGGATACTCCTACGAGCAGTACTTC	CASSQGEGAGYSYEQYF
TRBD2	TRBV27	NA	TRBJ2-5	TGTGCCAGCAGTTTAGCTAGCGGGACCCAAGAGACCCAGTACTTC	CASSLASGTQETQYF
NA	TRBV6-1	NA	TRBJ1-4	TGTGCCAGCAGTGAAGAGGTGGAGGGAAGGGAAAAACTGTTTTTT	CASSEEVEGREKLFF
NA	TRBV4-1	NA	TRBJ2-7	TGCGCCAGCAGCCAACCAAGGGCCTTGATCCACGAGCAGTACTTC	CASSQPRALIHEQYF
NA	TRBV19	NA	TRBJ1-1	TGTGCCAGTAGCGCCTGGGGAATAACTGAAGCTTTCTTT	CASSAWGITEAFF
TRBD2	TRBV5-4	NA	TRBJ2-1	TGTGCCAGCAGCCCGGGACTAGCGGGAGGGGGCAATGAGCAGTTCTTC	CASSPGLAGGGNEQFF
NA	TRBV28	few	TRBJ1-1	TGTGCCAGCACCTTAGCCGCAGCCCCGAACACTGAAGCTTTCTTT	CASTLAAAPNTEAFF
TRBD1	TRBV27	NA	TRBJ2-7	TGTGCCAGCAGGGGACAGGACTCTGGCTACGAGCAGTACTTC	CASRGQDSGYEQYF
NA	TRBV14	NA	TRBJ2-3	TGTGCCAGCAGCCGTTTTGGTACAGATACGCAGTATTTT	CASSRFGTDTQYF
NA	TRBV28	once	TRBJ1-1	TGTGCCAGCAGAGATTACACTGAAGCTTTCTTT	CASRDYTEAFF
NA	TRBV7-9	NA	TRBJ1-5	TGTGCCAGCAGCTTAGAACAGGGTCAGCCCCAGCATTTT	CASSLEQGQPQHF
TRBD1	TRBV7-9	NA	TRBJ2-7	TGTGCCAGCAGCTCCTCGGGCCTACAGGGGGTCTACGAGCAGTACTTC	CASSSSGLQGVYEQYF